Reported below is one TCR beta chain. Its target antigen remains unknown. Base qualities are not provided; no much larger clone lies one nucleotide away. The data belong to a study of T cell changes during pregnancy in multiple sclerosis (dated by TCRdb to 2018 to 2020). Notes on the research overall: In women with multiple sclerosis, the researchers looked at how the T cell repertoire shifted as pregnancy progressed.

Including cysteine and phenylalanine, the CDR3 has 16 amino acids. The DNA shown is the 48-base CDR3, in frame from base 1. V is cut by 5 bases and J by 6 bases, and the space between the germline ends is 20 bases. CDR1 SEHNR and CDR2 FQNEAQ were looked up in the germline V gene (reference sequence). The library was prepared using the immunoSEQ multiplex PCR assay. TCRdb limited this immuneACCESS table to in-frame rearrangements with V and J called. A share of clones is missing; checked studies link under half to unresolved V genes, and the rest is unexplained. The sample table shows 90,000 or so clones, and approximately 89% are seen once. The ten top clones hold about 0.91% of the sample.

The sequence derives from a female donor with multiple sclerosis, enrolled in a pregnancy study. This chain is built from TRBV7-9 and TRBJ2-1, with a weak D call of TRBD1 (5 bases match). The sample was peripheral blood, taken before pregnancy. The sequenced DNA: TGTGCCAGCAGCCGTCTTCAGGGTGAGCTACGCAATGAGCAGTTCTTC. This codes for CASSRLQGELRNEQFF.